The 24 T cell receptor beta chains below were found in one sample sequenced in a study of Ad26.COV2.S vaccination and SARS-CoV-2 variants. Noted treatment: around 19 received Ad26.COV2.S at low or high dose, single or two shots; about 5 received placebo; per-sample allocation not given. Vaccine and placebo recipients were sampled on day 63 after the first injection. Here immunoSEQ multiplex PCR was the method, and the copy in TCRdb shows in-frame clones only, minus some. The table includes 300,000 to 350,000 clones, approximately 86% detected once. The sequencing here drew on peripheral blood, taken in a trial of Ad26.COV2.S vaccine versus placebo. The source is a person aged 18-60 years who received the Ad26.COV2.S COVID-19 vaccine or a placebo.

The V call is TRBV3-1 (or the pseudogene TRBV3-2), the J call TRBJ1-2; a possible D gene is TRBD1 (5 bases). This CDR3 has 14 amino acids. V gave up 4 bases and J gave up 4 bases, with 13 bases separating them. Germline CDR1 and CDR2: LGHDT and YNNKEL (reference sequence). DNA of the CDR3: TGTGCCAGCAGCCCCCAGGGAGGGTTCTATGGCTACACCTTC. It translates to CASSPQGGFYGYTF.

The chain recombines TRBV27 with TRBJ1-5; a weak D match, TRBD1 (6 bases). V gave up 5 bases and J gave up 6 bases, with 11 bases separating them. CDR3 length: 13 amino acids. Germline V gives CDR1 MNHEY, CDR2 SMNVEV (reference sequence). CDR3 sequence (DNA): TGTGCCAGCAGTGTACAGGGTAGTCAGCCCCAGCATTTT. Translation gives CASSVQGSQPQHF.

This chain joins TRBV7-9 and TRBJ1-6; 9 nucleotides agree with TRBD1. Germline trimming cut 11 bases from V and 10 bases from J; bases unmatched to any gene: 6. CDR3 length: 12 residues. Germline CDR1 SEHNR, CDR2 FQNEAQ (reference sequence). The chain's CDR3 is CAVGQGNSPLHF. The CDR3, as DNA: TGTGCCGTAGGACAGGGGAACTCACCCCTCCACTTT.

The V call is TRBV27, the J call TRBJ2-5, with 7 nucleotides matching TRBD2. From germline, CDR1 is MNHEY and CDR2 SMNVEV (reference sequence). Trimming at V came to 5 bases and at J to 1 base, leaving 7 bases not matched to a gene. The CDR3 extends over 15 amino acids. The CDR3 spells CASSRELALQETQYF. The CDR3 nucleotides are TGTGCCAGCAGTCGAGAACTAGCGCTCCAAGAGACCCAGTACTTC.

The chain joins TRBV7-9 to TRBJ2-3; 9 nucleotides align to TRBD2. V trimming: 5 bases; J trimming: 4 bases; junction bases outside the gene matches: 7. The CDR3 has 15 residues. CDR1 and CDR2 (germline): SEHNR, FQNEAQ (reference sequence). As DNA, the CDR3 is TGTGCCAGCAGCGCTGCGGGGGGGCCGGCAGATACGCAGTATTTT. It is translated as CASSAAGGPADTQYF.

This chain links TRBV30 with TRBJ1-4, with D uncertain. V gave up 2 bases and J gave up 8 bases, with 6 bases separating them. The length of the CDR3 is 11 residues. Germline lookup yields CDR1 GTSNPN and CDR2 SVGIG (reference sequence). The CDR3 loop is CAWSTTEKLFF. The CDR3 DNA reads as TGTGCCTGGAGTACGACAGAAAAACTGTTTTTT.

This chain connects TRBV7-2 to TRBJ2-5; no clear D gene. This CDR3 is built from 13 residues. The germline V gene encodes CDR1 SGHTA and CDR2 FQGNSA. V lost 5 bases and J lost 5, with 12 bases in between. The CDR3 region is CASSPTPGETQYF. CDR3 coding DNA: TGTGCCAGCAGCCCCACCCCCGGGGAGACCCAGTACTTC. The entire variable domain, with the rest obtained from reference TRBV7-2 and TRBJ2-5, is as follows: GAGVSQSPSNKVTEKGKDVELRCDPISGHTALYWYRQSLGQGLEFLIYFQGNSAPDKSGLPSDRFSAERTGGSVSTLTIQRTQQEDSAVYLCASSPTPGETQYFGPGTRLLVL.

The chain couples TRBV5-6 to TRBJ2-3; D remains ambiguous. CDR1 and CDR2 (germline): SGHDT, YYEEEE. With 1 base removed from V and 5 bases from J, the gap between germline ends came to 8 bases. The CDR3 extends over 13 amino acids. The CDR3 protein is CASSLWSGDTQYF. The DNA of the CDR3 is TGTGCCAGCAGCTTGTGGTCGGGAGATACGCAGTATTTT. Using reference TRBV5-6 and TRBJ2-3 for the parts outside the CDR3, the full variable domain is DAGVTQSPTHLIKTRGQQVTLRCSPKSGHDTVSWYQQALGQGPQFIFQYYEEEERQRGNFPDRFSGHQFPNYSSELNVNALLLGDSALYLCASSLWSGDTQYFGPGTRLTVL.

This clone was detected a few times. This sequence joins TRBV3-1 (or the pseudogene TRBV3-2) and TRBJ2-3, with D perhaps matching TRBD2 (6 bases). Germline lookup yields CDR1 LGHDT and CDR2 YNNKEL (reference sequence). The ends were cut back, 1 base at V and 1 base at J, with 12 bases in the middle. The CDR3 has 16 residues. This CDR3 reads CASSQGNSGGTDTQYF. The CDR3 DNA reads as TGTGCCAGCAGCCAAGGTAATAGCGGAGGCACAGATACGCAGTATTTT.

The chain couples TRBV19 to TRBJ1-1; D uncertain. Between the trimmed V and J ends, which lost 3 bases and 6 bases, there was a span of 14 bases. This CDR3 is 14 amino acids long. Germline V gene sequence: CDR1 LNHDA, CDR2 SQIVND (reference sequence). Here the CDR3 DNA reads TGTGCCAGTAGTATCGGCAGCCCGGTTGCTGAAGCTTTCTTT. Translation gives CASSIGSPVAEAFF.

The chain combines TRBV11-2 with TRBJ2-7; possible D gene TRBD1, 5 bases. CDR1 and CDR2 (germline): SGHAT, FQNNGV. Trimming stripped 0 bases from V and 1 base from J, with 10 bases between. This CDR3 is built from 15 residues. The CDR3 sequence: CASSLDGRVSYEQYF. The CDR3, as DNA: TGTGCCAGCAGCTTAGACGGCAGGGTATCCTACGAGCAGTACTTC.

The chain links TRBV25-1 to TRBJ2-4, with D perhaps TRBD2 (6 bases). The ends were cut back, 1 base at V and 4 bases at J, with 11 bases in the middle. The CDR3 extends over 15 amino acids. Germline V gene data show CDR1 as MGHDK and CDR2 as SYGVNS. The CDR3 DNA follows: TGTGCCAGCAGTGAATCTGCGGGGACTAAAAACATTCAGTACTTC. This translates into CASSESAGTKNIQYF.

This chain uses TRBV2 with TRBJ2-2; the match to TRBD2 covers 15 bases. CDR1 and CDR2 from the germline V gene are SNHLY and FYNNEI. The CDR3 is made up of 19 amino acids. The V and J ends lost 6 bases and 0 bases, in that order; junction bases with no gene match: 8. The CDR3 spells CASSGTSGGPSSNTGELFF. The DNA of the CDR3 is TGTGCCAGCAGCGGGACTAGCGGGGGGCCATCCTCGAACACCGGGGAGCTGTTTTTT.

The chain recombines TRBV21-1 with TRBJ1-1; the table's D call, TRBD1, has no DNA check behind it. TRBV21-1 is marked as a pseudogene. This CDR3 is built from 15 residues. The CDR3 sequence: CASSPPPVGDTEAFF. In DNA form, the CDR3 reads TGTGCCAGCAGCCCGCCGCCAGTAGGGGACACTGAAGCTTTCTTT.

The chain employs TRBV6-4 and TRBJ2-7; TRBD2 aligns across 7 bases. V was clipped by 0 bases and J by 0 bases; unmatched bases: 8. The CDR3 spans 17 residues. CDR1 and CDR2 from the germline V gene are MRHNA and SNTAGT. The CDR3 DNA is TGTGCCAGCAGTGACTCAGTGGGGGGGGTGAGCTCCTACGAGCAGTACTTC. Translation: CASSDSVGGVSSYEQYF.

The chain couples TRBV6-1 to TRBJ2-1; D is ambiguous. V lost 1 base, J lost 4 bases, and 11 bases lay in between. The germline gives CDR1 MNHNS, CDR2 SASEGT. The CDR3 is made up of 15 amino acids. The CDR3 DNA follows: TGTGCCAGCAGTGAAGACTCCGGGCCATACAATGAGCAGTTCTTC. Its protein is CASSEDSGPYNEQFF.

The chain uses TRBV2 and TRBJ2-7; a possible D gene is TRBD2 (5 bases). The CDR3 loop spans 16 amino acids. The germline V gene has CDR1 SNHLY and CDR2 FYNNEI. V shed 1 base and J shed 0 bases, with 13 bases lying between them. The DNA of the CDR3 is TGTGCCAGCAGTGAAGGGGTAGCGAGGGACTCCTACGAGCAGTACTTC. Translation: CASSEGVARDSYEQYF.

Written as DNA, the CDR3 is TGTGCCAGCCTCAACTCTCGGGGACGGGGGGGCACGGAGGAGCAGTTCTTC. It yields the protein CASLNSRGRGGTEEQFF. The V and J genes are TRBV5-6 and TRBJ2-1, with TRBD2 matching 8 bases. Germline V lookup: CDR1 SGHDT, CDR2 YYEEEE. J was trimmed by 10 bases and V by 7 bases; bases with no gene match: 22. CDR3 size: 17 residues.

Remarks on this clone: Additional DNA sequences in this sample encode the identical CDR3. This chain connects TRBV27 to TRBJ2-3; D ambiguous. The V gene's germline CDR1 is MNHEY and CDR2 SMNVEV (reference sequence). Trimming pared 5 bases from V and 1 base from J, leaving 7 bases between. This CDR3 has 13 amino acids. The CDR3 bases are TGTGCCAGCAGTCTGCGAGGCACAGATACGCAGTATTTT. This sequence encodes CASSLRGTDTQYF.

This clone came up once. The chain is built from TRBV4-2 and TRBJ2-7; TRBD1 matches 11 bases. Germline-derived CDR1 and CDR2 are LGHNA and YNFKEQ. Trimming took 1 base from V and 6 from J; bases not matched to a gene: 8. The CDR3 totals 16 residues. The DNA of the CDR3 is TGTGCCAGCAGCCAAGGGCTGGGACAGGGGGTCAGCGAGCAGTACTTC. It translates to CASSQGLGQGVSEQYF.

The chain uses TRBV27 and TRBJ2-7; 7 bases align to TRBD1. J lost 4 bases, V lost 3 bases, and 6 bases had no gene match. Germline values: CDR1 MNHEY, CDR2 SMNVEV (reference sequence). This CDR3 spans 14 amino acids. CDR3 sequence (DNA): TGTGCCAGCAGTTTTGACAGGGCTAGGTACGAGCAGTACTTC. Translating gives CASSFDRARYEQYF.

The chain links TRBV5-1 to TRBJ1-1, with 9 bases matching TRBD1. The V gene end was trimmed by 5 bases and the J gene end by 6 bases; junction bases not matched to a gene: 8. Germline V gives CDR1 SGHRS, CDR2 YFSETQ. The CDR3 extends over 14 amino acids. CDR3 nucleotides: TGCGCCAGCAGAACCGGACAGGGGTTCCCTGAAGCTTTCTTT. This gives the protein CASRTGQGFPEAFF.

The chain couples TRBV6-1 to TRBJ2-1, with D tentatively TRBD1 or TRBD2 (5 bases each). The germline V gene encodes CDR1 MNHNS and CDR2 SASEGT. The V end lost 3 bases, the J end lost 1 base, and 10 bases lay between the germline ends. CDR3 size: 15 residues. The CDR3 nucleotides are TGTGCCAGCAGTGAGGGGGTGGGGTCCTACAATGAGCAGTTCTTC. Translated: CASSEGVGSYNEQFF.

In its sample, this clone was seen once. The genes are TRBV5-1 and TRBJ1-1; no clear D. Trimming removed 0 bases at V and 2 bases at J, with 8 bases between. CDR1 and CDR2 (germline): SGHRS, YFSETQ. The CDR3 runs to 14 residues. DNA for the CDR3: TGCGCCAGCAGCTTGGCCGCGACTAACACTGAAGCTTTCTTT. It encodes CASSLAATNTEAFF.